This entry lists 28 T cell receptor beta chains sequenced from one sample in a study of T cells after yellow fever vaccination. TCRdb ran MiXCR on the 5' RACE reads and lists one entry per CDR3 protein. The profile shows a few hundred thousand distinct CDR3 sequences, more than 6.5% of them singletons. Specimen: CD4+ T cells sorted from PBMCs, collected on the day of the yellow fever booster vaccination. Receptors originate from a man aged 30-40 years who received the YFV17D yellow fever vaccine.

This clonotype has ten or more counts. The rearrangement joins TRBV12-3 or TRBV12-4 to TRBJ2-5; D remains ambiguous. V gave up 2 bases and J gave up 3 bases, with 13 bases separating them. This CDR3 is built from 15 residues. The CDR3 loop is CASSLSTPREETQYF. CDR3 nucleotides: TGTGCCAGCAGTTTATCGACCCCCCGGGAAGAGACCCAGTACTTC.

J is TRBJ1-4 and V is TRBV7-9, with D perhaps TRBD1 (6 bases). The CDR3 sequence is 16 residues long. V lost 4 bases to trimming and J lost 3 bases, with 15 bases between them. Per the germline V gene, CDR1 is SEHNR and CDR2 is FQNEAQ (reference sequence). CDR3 sequence reads: CASSSRGLQANEKLFF. CDR3 DNA sequence: TGTGCCAGCAGCTCCAGGGGTCTTCAAGCTAATGAAAAACTGTTTTTT.

The CDR3 DNA is TGCGCCAGCAGCCAAGAAAGATGGGCTACCGGGACTAGCGCCCGCACAGATACGCAGTATTTT. Its translation: CASSQERWATGTSARTDTQYF. V gene TRBV4-1 combines with J gene TRBJ2-3; TRBD2 matches 10 bases. The CDR3 totals 21 residues. Germline-derived CDR1 and CDR2 are MGHRA and YSYEKL. Germline trimming cut 0 bases from V and 1 base from J; bases unmatched to any gene: 16.

The genes are TRBV7-2 and TRBJ2-5, with D perhaps matching TRBD2 (6 bases). CDR1 and CDR2 from the germline V gene are SGHTA and FQGNSA. The CDR3 has 15 residues. With 5 bases removed from V and 4 bases from J, the gap between germline ends came to 17 bases. The CDR3 DNA sequence: TGTGCCAGCAGCCCCGGGAGTTGGGAGAGAGAGACCCAGTACTTC. This sequence encodes CASSPGSWERETQYF.

In its sample, this clonotype was seen many times. The chain links TRBV7-8 to TRBJ2-2, with 12 nucleotides matching TRBD2. V lost 5 bases to trimming and J lost 6 bases; unmatched junction nucleotides: 4. The CDR3 contains 15 residues. Germline values: CDR1 SGHVS, CDR2 FQNEAQ. The CDR3 bases are TGTGCCAGCAGCCTCCTAGCGGGGGGGGCCGGGGAGCTGTTTTTT. It is translated as CASSLLAGGAGELFF.

Many counts were recorded for this clonotype. This rearrangement joins TRBV20-1 to TRBJ2-5, with D perhaps matching TRBD1 (5 bases). The CDR3 loop spans 15 amino acids. The germline V and J ends were trimmed by 5 bases and 4 bases, with 20 bases remaining between them. In germline, CDR1 is DFQATT, CDR2 SNEGSKA (reference sequence). CDR3 protein: CSAGVGSGLGETQYF. CDR3 sequence (DNA): TGCAGTGCTGGGGTGGGATCAGGGCTCGGAGAGACCCAGTACTTC.

Ten or more counts support this clonotype. The V gene is TRBV6-4, the J gene TRBJ2-3; D is possibly TRBD1 (5 bases). Looked up from germline, CDR1 is MRHNA and CDR2 is SNTAGT. V was cut by 5 bases and J by 2 bases, with 14 bases left in between. The CDR3 sequence is 15 residues long. The CDR3 nucleotides are TGTGCCAGCAGTTTAACAGGAGTCTACACAGATACGCAGTATTTT. Amino acid sequence: CASSLTGVYTDTQYF.

Ten or more counts support this clonotype. The gene calls are TRBV5-1 and TRBJ2-7; TRBD2 matches 9 bases. This CDR3 has 15 amino acids. V shed 5 bases, J shed 5 bases, and the junction held 11 bases outside the gene matches. The germline gives CDR1 SGHRS, CDR2 YFSETQ. CDR3 residues: CASSRTSELWDEQYF. The CDR3 coding sequence is TGCGCCAGCAGTCGGACTAGCGAGCTCTGGGACGAGCAGTACTTC.

As for this clonotype: At one end, the junction sequence differs from germline, possibly due to a read error. The chain uses TRBV7-9 and TRBJ2-7; D might be TRBD1 or TRBD2, each matching 5 bases. CDR1 SEHNR and CDR2 FQNEAQ come from the germline V gene (reference sequence). CDR3 length: 12 amino acids. CDR3 amino acids: CASSYDSLRDHF. CDR3 DNA sequence: TGTGCCAGCAGCTACGACTCCCTTAGGGACCACTTC.

The table lists this clonotype with many counts. The chain joins TRBV6-5 to TRBJ2-3; 10 bases align to TRBD1. The V gene end was trimmed by 4 bases and the J gene end by 6 bases; junction bases not matched to a gene: 1. The germline V gene has CDR1 MNHEY and CDR2 SVGAGI. The CDR3 consists of 13 residues. The DNA of the CDR3 is TGTGCCAGCAGTTCGGACAGGGGGGATACGCAGTATTTT. Its translation is CASSSDRGDTQYF.

This clonotype appeared a few times. The CDR3 is CASSLPGQETQYF. CDR3 nucleotide sequence: TGCGCCAGCAGCTTGCCCGGACAAGAGACCCAGTACTTC. This sequence joins TRBV5-1 and TRBJ2-5; no definite D call. Germline assignment: CDR1 SGHRS and CDR2 YFSETQ. The CDR3 length is 13 residues. V lost 1 base to trimming and J lost 2 bases, with 6 bases between them.

Ten or more counts support this clonotype. The chain combines TRBV12-3 or TRBV12-4 with TRBJ2-1; TRBD2 matches at 9 bases. This CDR3 contains 15 residues. V shed 6 bases, J shed 4 bases, and the junction held 7 bases outside the gene matches. CDR3 sequence reads: CASSLLAGGYNEQFF. CDR3 coding DNA: TGTGCCAGCAGCTTACTAGCGGGCGGATACAATGAGCAGTTCTTC.

In its sample, this clonotype was seen many times. The chain joins TRBV20-1 to TRBJ1-5; 10 bases are shared with TRBD1. The V segment lost 5 bases and the J segment 3 bases; nucleotides outside the gene matches: 7. The CDR3 length is 15 residues. Germline V lookup: CDR1 DFQATT, CDR2 SNEGSKA (reference sequence). CDR3 loop: CSASLDRGPNQPQHF. In DNA, the CDR3 is TGCAGTGCTTCCCTAGACAGGGGGCCCAATCAGCCCCAGCATTTT.

This clonotype showed up just a few times. The chain is built from TRBV7-2 and TRBJ1-4; 11 positions agree with TRBD1. The CDR3 totals 14 residues. The germline V gene has CDR1 SGHTA and CDR2 FQGNSA. Trimming cost V 4 bases and J 8 bases; bases outside gene matches: 3. Written as DNA, the CDR3 is TGTGCCAGCAGCTGGACAGGGGGCGAGGAAAAACTGTTTTTT. The encoded protein is CASSWTGGEEKLFF.

There are a few counts of this clonotype. DNA for the CDR3: TGCAGCGTTGCCCCAACGGCCCGGGAGACCCAGTACTTC. Its protein product is CSVAPTARETQYF. The rearrangement links TRBV29-1 to TRBJ2-5; the D is unclear. CDR1 and CDR2 from the germline V gene are SQVTM and ANQGSEA. The V end lost 4 bases, the J end lost 5 bases, and 14 bases lay between the germline ends. The CDR3 covers 13 residues.

This rearrangement joins TRBV7-8 to TRBJ1-1, with TRBD1 matching 10 bases. CDR3 length equals 15 residues. Looked up from germline, CDR1 is SGHVS and CDR2 is FQNEAQ. The V gene end was trimmed by 3 bases and the J gene end by 3 bases; junction bases not matched to a gene: 4. CDR3 DNA sequence: TGTGCCAGCAGCTTGACGGGACAGGGGTACACTGAAGCTTTCTTT. Translated, it gives CASSLTGQGYTEAFF. The complete variable domain, with remaining parts taken from reference TRBV7-8 and TRBJ1-1, reads GAGVSQSPRYKVAKRGQDVALRCDPISGHVSLFWYQQALGQGPEFLTYFQNEAQLDKSGLPSDRFFAERPEGSVSTLKIQRTQQEDSAVYLCASSLTGQGYTEAFFGQGTRLTVV.

This clonotype was observed many times. The chain combines TRBV4-3 with TRBJ2-3; TRBD2 matches 10 bases. The trim removed 4 bases at V and 5 bases at J, leaving 6 bases unmatched. Per the germline V gene, CDR1 is LGHNA and CDR2 is YSLEER. This CDR3 comprises 15 residues. The CDR3 sequence: CASSPIAGGRDTQYF. CDR3 nucleotide sequence: TGCGCCAGCAGCCCGATAGCGGGAGGACGAGATACGCAGTATTTT.

The rearrangement joins TRBV3-1 to TRBJ2-2, with D uncertain. Germline CDR1 LGHDT, CDR2 YNNKEL (reference sequence). Trimming cost V 1 base and J 3 bases, with 12 bases left between them. The CDR3 loop spans 16 amino acids. CDR3 amino acids: CASSQGSAGHTGELFF. The DNA for the CDR3 is TGTGCCAGCAGCCAAGGATCTGCAGGCCACACCGGGGAGCTGTTTTTT.

V is TRBV29-1 and J is TRBJ2-5, with TRBD2 identical over 10 bases. CDR3 size: 15 residues. Germline V gene lookup returns CDR1 SQVTM and CDR2 ANQGSEA. The trim removed 4 bases at V and 5 bases at J, leaving 10 bases unmatched. The CDR3 nucleotides read TGCAGCGTTGTGAGCGGGAGGGCCTTGTTGGAGACCCAGTACTTC. It translates to CSVVSGRALLETQYF.

The V and J genes are TRBV19 and TRBJ1-1, with 8 bases that match TRBD1. The CDR3 has 15 residues. CDR1 is LNHDA and CDR2 is SQIVND in the germline V gene (reference sequence). V lost 6 bases and J lost 2; bases outside the gene matches: 8. CDR3 loop: CASSPTGGPNTEAFF. CDR3 nucleotides: TGTGCCAGTAGCCCAACAGGGGGTCCCAACACTGAAGCTTTCTTT. Variable domain in full (rest from reference TRBV19 and TRBJ1-1): DGGITQSPKYLFRKEGQNVTLSCEQNLNHDAMYWYRQDPGQGLRLIYYSQIVNDFQKGDIAEGYSVSREKKESFPLTVTSAQKNPTAFYLCASSPTGGPNTEAFFGQGTRLTVV.

This clonotype was detected many times. CDR3 sequence (DNA): TGCGCCAGCAGCTCGAGGGAAGGGAGTTACGAGCAGTACTTC. Its translation is CASSSREGSYEQYF. The chain carries TRBV5-1 and TRBJ2-7; a weak D match, TRBD2 (5 bases). Germline V lookup: CDR1 SGHRS, CDR2 YFSETQ. V was shortened by 3 bases and J by 4 bases, with 14 bases between the two germline ends. The CDR3 runs 14 residues.

This clonotype was seen at least ten times. V and J are TRBV7-2 and TRBJ2-5, with TRBD1 matching 10 bases. V lost 4 bases and J lost 9; bases outside the gene matches: 14. Germline lookup yields CDR1 SGHTA and CDR2 FQGNSA. There are 16 residues in the CDR3. Here the CDR3 DNA reads TGTGCCAGCAGCTATAGACAGGGGGCCGTTTATTCCGCCCAGTACTTC. Encoded protein: CASSYRQGAVYSAQYF.

This clonotype was counted between two and nine times. This rearrangement joins TRBV10-3 to TRBJ2-1; D is possibly TRBD2 (5 bases). Germline V lookup: CDR1 ENHRY, CDR2 SYGVKD. This CDR3 region has 13 residues. Between the trimmed V and J ends, which lost 3 bases and 8 bases, there was a span of 11 bases. CDR3 sequence (DNA): TGTGCCATCAGTGAATCAACCGGGGATGAGCAGTTCTTC. Its translation: CAISESTGDEQFF.

This clonotype was found many times. V and J are TRBV4-1 and TRBJ1-1; TRBD1 agrees at 7 bases. The CDR3 has 15 residues. The germline CDR1 and CDR2 sequences are MGHRA and YSYEKL. Trimming cost V 3 bases and J 4 bases; bases outside gene matches: 8. Written as DNA, the CDR3 is TGCGCCAGCAGCCACCAAGGGGGCGCGGGCACTGAAGCTTTCTTT. It specifies CASSHQGGAGTEAFF.

This clonotype was detected many times. V usage is TRBV21-1 and J usage is TRBJ2-1; the table's D call TRBD1 went unverified against the DNA. TRBV21-1 is flagged as a pseudogene. This CDR3 is built from 17 residues. CDR3 coding DNA: TGTGCCAGCAGTACGACCGCGGGACAGGAAGGACGCAATGAGCAGTTCTTC. It yields the protein CASSTTAGQEGRNEQFF.

The chain combines TRBV29-1 with TRBJ2-5; D is undetermined. V lost 3 bases and J 4 bases, leaving 12 bases between the germline ends. This CDR3 comprises 13 residues. In germline, CDR1 is SQVTM, CDR2 ANQGSEA. CDR3 residues: CSVDPGSSETQYF. Written as DNA, the CDR3 is TGCAGCGTTGATCCTGGATCATCAGAGACCCAGTACTTC. The whole variable domain, filled in from reference TRBV29-1 and TRBJ2-5, reads SAVISQKPSRDICQRGTSLTIQCQVDSQVTMMFWYRQQPGQSLTLIATANQGSEATYESGFVIDKFPISRPNLTFSTLTVSNMSPEDSSIYLCSVDPGSSETQYFGPGTRLLVL.

J is TRBJ1-2 and V is TRBV30; TRBD1 might be the D (6 bases). Germline lookup yields CDR1 GTSNPN and CDR2 SVGIG (reference sequence). This CDR3 comprises 11 residues. The V end lost 5 bases, the J end lost 8 bases, and 12 bases lay between the germline ends. For the CDR3, the DNA is TGTGCCTGGCATATAACAGGGGGCTACACCTTC. Residues: CAWHITGGYTF.

In its sample, this clonotype was seen a few times. The rearrangement uses TRBV5-4 and TRBJ2-3; TRBD2 matches at 8 bases. The junction had 12 bases not matched to a gene; V was cut back by 4 bases and J by 5 bases. Germline V CDR1 and CDR2: SGHNT, YYREEE (reference sequence). The CDR3 has 16 amino acids. CDR3 in DNA: TGTGCCAGCAGCCGGGGGGGGTGGAGGGCCCAAGATACGCAGTATTTT. Protein: CASSRGGWRAQDTQYF.